A single sample is the source of the 30 T cell receptor beta chains below, sequenced in a study of shared clonotypes between healthy human individuals (TCRdb year 2020). The protocol used for the library was the immunoSEQ multiplex PCR assay. This immuneACCESS table, as held by TCRdb, lists in-frame sequences with V and J called but not all clones. Of the missing ones, under half trace to an unresolved V gene in checked studies; the others have no known cause. Present in this sample are approximately 2.4 million clones, approximately 94% of which were seen just once. Of the sample, roughly 0.13% falls within the top ten clones. Sample: naive CD4+ T cells sorted from blood. The label giving this sample's cell subset or site can be read as: CD45RA+ positively selected. These receptors were collected from a man younger than 30 in good health.

In this sample, this clone turned up once. This sequence joins TRBV6-1 and TRBJ2-2; D uncertain. CDR3 size: 12 residues. CDR1 is MNHNS and CDR2 is SASEGT in the germline V gene. Between the trimmed V and J ends, which lost 7 bases and 4 bases, there was a span of 7 bases. The CDR3 DNA sequence: TGTGCCAGCAACCCGGGCACCGGGGAGCTGTTTTTT. Translation gives CASNPGTGELFF.

V is TRBV6-1 and J is TRBJ2-3; 11 nucleotides agree with TRBD1. The CDR3 sequence is 17 residues long. J gave up 0 bases and V 4 bases, and 6 bases lay outside the gene matches. CDR1 is MNHNS and CDR2 is SASEGT in the germline V gene. The CDR3 DNA reads as TGTGCCAGCAGTGGGACAGGGGGCTCAATAAGCACAGATACGCAGTATTTT. Translating it yields CASSGTGGSISTDTQYF.

The chain couples TRBV7-8 to TRBJ2-1; maybe TRBD1 (5 bases). This CDR3 has 14 residues. Germline V gene lookup returns CDR1 SGHVS and CDR2 FQNEAQ. The V end was cut by 1 base, the J end by 7 bases, with 11 bases between. The DNA for the CDR3 is TGTGCCAGCAGCTTAGATCTAGGGGCTAATGAGCAGTTCTTC. This codes for CASSLDLGANEQFF.

About this clone: At one end, the junction sequence differs from germline, possibly due to a read error. The chain joins TRBV6-1 to TRBJ1-4, with 9 bases identical to TRBD1. This CDR3 contains 15 residues. Germline assignment: CDR1 MNHNS and CDR2 SASEGT. Written as DNA, the CDR3 is TGTGCCAGCAGTTCACAGGGGGCAGGGAGTGAAGAACTGTTTTTT. Protein product: CASSSQGAGSEELFF.

This chain connects TRBV19 to TRBJ1-1, with D perhaps matching TRBD1 (6 bases). V was pared by 6 bases and J by 1 base, with 12 bases between. The CDR3 contains 14 residues. CDR1 and CDR2 from the germline V gene are LNHDA and SQIVND (reference sequence). The CDR3 DNA is TGTGCCAGTAGGACACAGGGCGCGAACACTGAAGCTTTCTTT. Protein: CASRTQGANTEAFF.

The chain recombines TRBV7-6 with TRBJ2-7, with D perhaps TRBD1 (5 bases). The length of the CDR3 is 15 residues. Trimming left V 0 bases short and J 0 bases short, with 9 bases between. Germline V gene lookup returns CDR1 SGHVS and CDR2 FNYEAQ. CDR3 region: CASSLALGHSYEQYF. The DNA of the CDR3 is TGTGCCAGCAGCTTAGCGCTGGGGCACTCCTACGAGCAGTACTTC. The full variable domain, in which reference TRBV7-6 and TRBJ2-7 provide the parts outside the CDR3, is GAGVSQSPRYKVTKRGQDVALRCDPISGHVSLYWYRQALGQGPEFLTYFNYEAQQDKSGLPNDRFSAERPEGSISTLTIQRTEQRDSAMYRCASSLALGHSYEQYFGPGTRLTVT.

This chain joins TRBV7-2 and TRBJ2-7; TRBD2 agrees at 9 bases. V shed 4 bases and J 2 bases; nucleotides not matched to a gene: 6. The CDR3 is 15 residues long. Germline V gene data show CDR1 as SGHTA and CDR2 as FQGNSA. CDR3 amino acids: CASSYLAGTPYEQYF. CDR3 sequence (DNA): TGTGCCAGCAGCTACCTAGCGGGGACCCCCTACGAGCAGTACTTC.

This sequence joins TRBV5-1 and TRBJ2-7; a weak D match, TRBD1 (7 bases). The CDR3 loop spans 15 amino acids. Trimming took off 0 bases at V and 3 bases at J, with 13 bases between the two ends. Looked up from germline, CDR1 is SGHRS and CDR2 is YFSETQ. CDR3 sequence: CASSLGQGGVYEQYF. CDR3 bases: TGCGCCAGCAGCTTGGGACAGGGCGGGGTCTACGAGCAGTACTTC.

A note on this clone: The sample carries other DNA sequences with the same CDR3. This chain connects TRBV5-1 to TRBJ2-7; no clear D. V was shortened by 2 bases and J by 2 bases, with 8 bases between the two germline ends. The CDR3 sequence is 13 residues long. Germline V CDR1 and CDR2: SGHRS, YFSETQ. The CDR3 reads CASSLDGAYEQYF. Here the CDR3 DNA reads TGCGCCAGCAGCTTAGACGGTGCCTACGAGCAGTACTTC.

This rearrangement joins TRBV20-1 to TRBJ2-1; possible D gene TRBD1, 5 bases. The CDR3 length is 11 residues. CDR1 is DFQATT, CDR2 SNEGSKA, per germline (reference sequence). V was pared by 3 bases and J by 15 bases, with 15 bases between. The CDR3 DNA follows: TGCAGTGCTAGTACAGGAGTGACTCGGTTCTTC. Protein sequence: CSASTGVTRFF.

The rearrangement joins TRBV9 to TRBJ1-1; D not certain. The length of the CDR3 is 16 residues. CDR1 is SGDLS and CDR2 is YYNGEE in the germline V gene. Trimming cost V 4 bases and J 0 bases, with 16 bases left between them. The CDR3 DNA is TGTGCCAGCAGCCCCAACCCCGGCAGCATGAACACTGAAGCTTTCTTT. Its protein is CASSPNPGSMNTEAFF. The variable domain in full, with the rest retrieved from reference TRBV9 and TRBJ1-1, is DSGVTQTPKHLITATGQRVTLRCSPRSGDLSVYWYQQSLDQGLQFLIQYYNGEERAKGNILERFSAQQFPDLHSELNLSSLELGDSALYFCASSPNPGSMNTEAFFGQGTRLTVV.

V and J are TRBV6-4 and TRBJ2-1; 7 bases match TRBD1. CDR3 length: 18 amino acids. Trimming removed 4 bases from V and 1 base from J; junction bases left unmatched: 13. Germline CDR1 is MRHNA and CDR2 is SNTAGT. The CDR3 protein is CASSASRQGRVSYNEQFF. The CDR3 DNA reads as TGTGCCAGCAGTGCCTCTCGACAGGGAAGGGTTTCCTACAATGAGCAGTTCTTC.

The chain employs TRBV18 and TRBJ1-2; weak D call: TRBD1 (6 bases). The V end was cut by 2 bases, the J end by 4 bases, with 11 bases between. This CDR3 spans 14 amino acids. Germline loops: CDR1 KGHSH, CDR2 LQKENI. CDR3 residues: CASSPWTEAYGYTF. Written as DNA, the CDR3 is TGTGCCAGCTCACCATGGACAGAAGCCTATGGCTACACCTTC.

The J gene is TRBJ2-2, the V gene TRBV7-2, with TRBD2 matching over 7 bases. Germline lookup yields CDR1 SGHTA and CDR2 FQGNSA. The V and J ends lost 5 bases and 7 bases, in that order; junction bases with no gene match: 7. The CDR3 spans 14 residues. The CDR3: CASSSNSGFGELFF. DNA of the CDR3: TGTGCCAGCAGCAGTAATAGCGGGTTCGGGGAGCTGTTTTTT.

The gene calls are TRBV11-2 and TRBJ1-2, with D unresolved. The V and J ends lost 5 bases and 2 bases respectively, with 9 bases between them. The CDR3 sequence is 13 residues long. Germline V gene sequence: CDR1 SGHAT, CDR2 FQNNGV. The CDR3 region is CASSPFRNYGYTF. CDR3 nucleotides: TGTGCCAGCAGCCCTTTCAGGAACTATGGCTACACCTTC.

The CDR3 loop reads CAISEMAGEAGELFF. For the CDR3, the DNA is TGTGCCATCAGTGAGATGGCAGGGGAAGCCGGGGAGCTGTTTTTT. The chain combines TRBV10-3 with TRBJ2-2, with TRBD1 as a possible D gene (6 bases). Germline loops: CDR1 ENHRY, CDR2 SYGVKD. This CDR3 spans 15 amino acids. With 2 bases removed from V and 6 bases from J, the gap between germline ends came to 13 bases.

The chain links TRBV6-6 to TRBJ1-1; 7 positions agree with TRBD1. The CDR3 contains 14 residues. Germline V CDR1 and CDR2: MNHNY, SVGAGI (reference sequence). The trim removed 8 bases at V and 0 bases at J, leaving 6 bases unmatched. Written as DNA, the CDR3 is TGTGCCAGCCACCAGGGGGGGTTGAACACTGAAGCTTTCTTT. Amino acid sequence: CASHQGGLNTEAFF.

With respect to this clone: Its ends do not fully match the called genes, so a read error is possible. The V call is TRBV10-1, the J call TRBJ1-1; a possible D gene is TRBD1 (5 bases). The CDR3 loop spans 16 amino acids. Germline V gives CDR1 WNHNN, CDR2 SYGVQD (reference sequence). The CDR3 bases are TGCGCCAGCAGTCAGTCGGGGGTCGGGTTTACACCTGAAGCTTTCTTT. Its translation: CASSQSGVGFTPEAFF.

The genes are TRBV4-3 and TRBJ2-7; TRBD2 matches at 7 bases. This CDR3 is 15 amino acids long. Germline loops: CDR1 LGHNA, CDR2 YSLEER. The V segment lost 1 base and the J segment 0 bases; nucleotides outside the gene matches: 3. CDR3 loop: CASSQASGLSYEQYF. The DNA for the CDR3 is TGCGCCAGCAGCCAAGCTAGCGGCCTCTCCTACGAGCAGTACTTC.

This chain links TRBV30 with TRBJ2-7; 15 bases map to TRBD2. The CDR3 covers 14 residues. The trim removed 5 bases at V and 4 bases at J, leaving 3 bases unmatched. Germline V gives CDR1 GTSNPN, CDR2 SVGIG (reference sequence). The chain's CDR3 is CAWGTSGGPYEQYF. In nucleotides, the CDR3 is TGTGCCTGGGGGACTAGCGGGGGGCCGTACGAGCAGTACTTC.

The genes are TRBV4-1 and TRBJ2-5, with TRBD2 identical over 13 bases. This CDR3 has 14 residues. V shed 4 bases and J 4 bases; nucleotides not matched to a gene: 0. Germline V gives CDR1 MGHRA, CDR2 YSYEKL. The CDR3 reads CASSRTSGGETQYF. CDR3 DNA sequence: TGCGCCAGCAGCCGGACTAGCGGGGGAGAGACCCAGTACTTC.

In the case of this clone: In the same sample, other DNA sequences code for this CDR3. V gene TRBV7-2 combines with J gene TRBJ2-3; D is ambiguous. CDR1 SGHTA and CDR2 FQGNSA come from the germline V gene. The CDR3 sequence is 13 residues long. With 0 bases removed from V and 4 bases from J, the gap between germline ends came to 5 bases. This chain's CDR3 is CASSLAGPDTQYF. DNA for the CDR3: TGTGCCAGCAGCTTAGCAGGGCCAGATACGCAGTATTTT.

A note on this clone: Within the sample, other DNA sequences also encode this same CDR3. The chain recombines TRBV18 with TRBJ1-5; D perhaps matches TRBD1 (5 bases). V was shortened by 2 bases and J by 1 base, with 9 bases between the two germline ends. This CDR3 has 15 residues. From germline, CDR1 is KGHSH and CDR2 LQKENI. DNA of the CDR3: TGTGCCAGCTCACCAAACGGGGGAAGCAATCAGCCCCAGCATTTT. Translated: CASSPNGGSNQPQHF.

V is TRBV30 and J is TRBJ1-3; D not certain. The CDR3 extends over 12 amino acids. Trimming pared 5 bases from V and 4 bases from J, leaving 9 bases between. Germline CDR1 GTSNPN, CDR2 SVGIG (reference sequence). CDR3 region: CAWSNHGNTIYF. CDR3 coding DNA: TGTGCCTGGTCCAACCACGGAAACACCATATATTTT.

The rearrangement links TRBV7-2 to TRBJ2-3; 7 bases fit TRBD1. Germline V CDR1 and CDR2: SGHTA, FQGNSA. The CDR3 is 16 residues long. Trimming took 6 bases from V and 3 from J; bases not matched to a gene: 12. CDR3 in DNA: TGTGCCAGCAGATCGGGGACAGCCGGATTTACAGATACGCAGTATTTT. Residues: CASRSGTAGFTDTQYF.

The chain joins TRBV6-5 to TRBJ2-1; 8 bases fit TRBD2. From germline, CDR1 is MNHEY and CDR2 SVGAGI. This CDR3 has 15 amino acids. V was clipped by 10 bases and J by 4 bases; unmatched bases: 12. CDR3 amino acids: CATRRETSVYNEQFF. In DNA, the CDR3 is TGTGCCACCCGAAGAGAGACTAGCGTGTACAATGAGCAGTTCTTC.

The V and J genes are TRBV7-2 and TRBJ1-1; D is uncertain. V was shortened by 2 bases and J by 1 base, with 8 bases between the two germline ends. Germline V gene lookup returns CDR1 SGHTA and CDR2 FQGNSA. This CDR3 is 14 amino acids long. The CDR3 loop is CASSLSAPNTEAFF. The CDR3 DNA follows: TGTGCCAGCAGCTTATCAGCCCCGAACACTGAAGCTTTCTTT.

Note on this clone: Other DNA sequences in the same sample also yield this CDR3. V and J are TRBV4-1 and TRBJ2-7; perhaps TRBD2 as D (5 bases). Trimming removed 0 bases at V and 3 bases at J, with 9 bases between. Per germline, CDR1 MGHRA and CDR2 YSYEKL. The CDR3 contains 14 residues. The DNA for the CDR3 is TGCGCCAGCAGCCAAGAAGGCGCGGGCTACGAGCAGTACTTC. This codes for CASSQEGAGYEQYF.

This sequence joins TRBV7-6 and TRBJ2-1, with 7 bases aligning to TRBD1. There are 15 residues in the CDR3. Unmatched junction bases numbered 4, after V lost 3 bases and J lost 2 bases. Germline CDR1 is SGHVS and CDR2 is FNYEAQ. This CDR3 is CASSLGQTPYNEQFF. The CDR3 DNA follows: TGTGCCAGCAGCTTGGGACAGACCCCCTACAATGAGCAGTTCTTC.

This clone showed up just once. The V call is TRBV29-1, the J call TRBJ2-3; D not resolved. The CDR3 has 14 amino acids. Germline assignment: CDR1 SQVTM and CDR2 ANQGSEA. Trimming pared 3 bases from V and 1 base from J, leaving 11 bases between. In DNA, the CDR3 is TGCAGCGTTGACGTAGGATCGCGCACAGATACGCAGTATTTT. Protein product: CSVDVGSRTDTQYF.